Presented here are 24 T cell receptor beta chains from one specimen sequenced in a study of beta chain features in type 1 diabetes. These receptors are not linked to any known antigen. Findings of the study overall: Shorter TCRB CDR3s, moderately but significantly so, marked every one of the four CD4+ subsets in Type 1 diabetes patients.

Expressed TCRB transcripts were sequenced, since all the RNA that had been isolated was reverse transcribed. Only in-frame clones appear in the TCRdb table, and some are missing; sequencing was by immunoSEQ multiplex PCR. The data contain 100,000 to 150,000 clones, around 15% of them singletons. Sequencing used central memory CD4+ T cells from blood. Receptors originate from a man aged 25 to 45 with type 1 diabetes.

This clone showed up just a few times. This sequence joins TRBV15 and TRBJ2-3; D uncertain. Trimming cost V 0 bases and J 1 base, with 17 bases left between them. The CDR3 is made up of 18 amino acids. Germline loops: CDR1 LNHNV, CDR2 YYDKDF (reference sequence). The CDR3 DNA reads TGTGCCACCAGCAGAGAAAGGCAGATCATATTCGGCACAGATACGCAGTATTTT. It translates to CATSRERQIIFGTDTQYF.

This clone was seen a handful of times. V gene TRBV29-1 combines with J gene TRBJ1-4; TRBD1 is a possible D gene (5 bases). The germline V and J ends were trimmed by 4 bases and 2 bases, with 11 bases remaining between them. There are 14 residues in the CDR3. Germline CDR1 is SQVTM and CDR2 is ANQGSEA. In DNA form, the CDR3 reads TGCAGCGTTGGCAGGGAGGGCACTAATGAAAAACTGTTTTTT. Protein: CSVGREGTNEKLFF.

This clone was counted only a few times. This chain uses TRBV7-3 with TRBJ2-2; 7 bases line up with TRBD2. Germline CDR1 and CDR2: SGHTA and FQGTGA. Trimming at V came to 2 bases and at J to 9 bases, leaving 9 bases not matched to a gene. This CDR3 is built from 15 residues. The CDR3 nucleotides read TGTGCCAGCAGCTTACGCAGGGAGGGTATCCGGGAGCTGTTTTTT. It is translated as CASSLRREGIRELFF.

The chain carries TRBV5-1 and TRBJ2-7; the D is unclear. Germline assignment: CDR1 SGHRS and CDR2 YFSETQ. Trimming cost V 1 base and J 0 bases, with 5 bases left between them. The CDR3 length is 13 residues. The CDR3 sequence is CASSLSNSYEQYF. The CDR3 DNA sequence: TGCGCCAGCAGCTTGAGCAACTCCTACGAGCAGTACTTC.

A few counts support this clone. The chain uses TRBV7-9 and TRBJ1-4; D is undetermined. Germline CDR1 and CDR2: SEHNR and FQNEAQ (reference sequence). The CDR3 loop spans 15 amino acids. V lost 1 base and J 8 bases, leaving 14 bases between the germline ends. The CDR3 sequence is CASSLGSAPYEKLFF. The CDR3 DNA follows: TGTGCCAGCAGCTTAGGGTCAGCTCCGTACGAAAAACTGTTTTTT.

This clone was observed many times. V is TRBV25-1 and J is TRBJ2-3, with 7 bases aligning to TRBD1. The germline V gene encodes CDR1 MGHDK and CDR2 SYGVNS. The V gene end was trimmed by 5 bases and the J gene end by 9 bases; junction bases not matched to a gene: 8. The CDR3 runs 13 residues. This chain's CDR3 is CASSQGTALTQYF. CDR3 nucleotides: TGTGCCAGCAGTCAAGGGACAGCATTAACGCAGTATTTT.

A few counts support this clone. This chain's CDR3 is CASLPNQGVPGELFF. DNA of the CDR3: TGCGCCAGCTTACCGAACCAGGGGGTTCCCGGGGAGCTGTTTTTT. The V gene is TRBV4-3, the J gene TRBJ2-2, with TRBD1 matching 7 bases. The junction had 12 bases not matched to a gene; V was cut back by 8 bases and J by 6 bases. CDR1 and CDR2 from the germline V gene are LGHNA and YSLEER. The CDR3 has 15 residues.

V and J are TRBV28 and TRBJ2-7, with 8 bases matching TRBD2. CDR1 and CDR2 from the germline V gene are MDHEN and SYDVKM. The CDR3 consists of 15 residues. Trimming took 3 bases from V and 3 from J; bases not matched to a gene: 7. The CDR3 here is CASSLAGGGGYEQYF. The DNA for the CDR3 is TGTGCCAGCAGTTTGGCGGGGGGCGGTGGCTACGAGCAGTACTTC. Combining the CDR3 with reference TRBV28 and TRBJ2-7 gives the whole variable domain DVKVTQSSRYLVKRTGEKVFLECVQDMDHENMFWYRQDPGLGLRLIYFSYDVKMKEKGDIPEGYSVSREKKERFSLILESASTNQTSMYLCASSLAGGGGYEQYFGPGTRLTVT.

This clone was found a few times. The CDR3 nucleotides read TGTGCCTGGAGACAGATTTCCTACGAGCAGTACTTC. Amino acid sequence: CAWRQISYEQYF. The rearrangement uses TRBV30 and TRBJ2-7; D not certain. The CDR3 covers 12 residues. CDR1 GTSNPN and CDR2 SVGIG come from the germline V gene (reference sequence). V lost 3 bases and J lost 1, with 7 bases in between.

The chain joins TRBV29-1 to TRBJ2-5; D is undetermined. The CDR3 has 14 residues. The germline CDR1 and CDR2 sequences are SQVTM and ANQGSEA. Trimming left V 5 bases short and J 1 base short, with 14 bases between. The CDR3 reads CSVLPSQAQETQYF. CDR3 in DNA: TGCAGCGTTTTACCTAGTCAAGCCCAAGAGACCCAGTACTTC.

The table lists this clone with a few counts. The rearrangement links TRBV2 to TRBJ2-5; D unclear. From germline, CDR1 is SNHLY and CDR2 FYNNEI. This CDR3 is 13 amino acids long. V was clipped by 1 base and J by 4 bases, with 7 bases between them. CDR3: CASSEVPGETQYF. The CDR3 region has the DNA TGTGCCAGCAGTGAAGTTCCGGGAGAGACCCAGTACTTC.

The chain combines TRBV25-1 with TRBJ1-4; D remains ambiguous. The CDR3 is made up of 14 amino acids. Trimming removed 2 bases from V and 7 bases from J, with 11 bases in between. Per the germline V gene, CDR1 is MGHDK and CDR2 is SYGVNS. CDR3 amino acids: CASSETTSGEKLFF. DNA of the CDR3: TGTGCCAGCAGTGAAACAACCAGTGGTGAAAAACTGTTTTTT.

The chain links TRBV30 to TRBJ1-2; tentative D call: TRBD1 (6 bases). The CDR3 length is 12 residues. The V gene's germline CDR1 is GTSNPN and CDR2 SVGIG (reference sequence). Trimming pared 2 bases from V and 4 bases from J, leaving 8 bases between. CDR3 nucleotides: TGTGCCTGGAGTTCGACAGGCTATGGCTACACCTTC. Its protein product is CAWSSTGYGYTF.

This clone appeared a few times. V gene TRBV7-2 combines with J gene TRBJ1-6; D call uncertain. Looked up from germline, CDR1 is SGHTA and CDR2 is FQGNSA. Deletions cut 10 bases from V and 4 bases from J, with 14 bases between. There are 14 residues in the CDR3. CDR3 region: CATGEVSYNSPLHF. The CDR3 DNA follows: TGTGCCACCGGAGAAGTCTCGTATAATTCACCCCTCCACTTT.

This clone was observed a handful of times. V usage is TRBV4-3 and J usage is TRBJ2-7; TRBD2 matches 11 bases. Losses at the gene ends were 4 bases for V and 3 bases for J; bases not matched to a gene: 5. Germline V lookup: CDR1 LGHNA, CDR2 YSLEER. CDR3 size: 15 residues. The CDR3, as DNA: TGCGCCAGCAGCCGTTCCGGGACTAGCGGCTACGAGCAGTACTTC. Translation gives CASSRSGTSGYEQYF.

This clone was observed a few times. The junction differs from germline at one of its ends, possibly a read error. The rearrangement uses TRBV6-5 and TRBJ2-7, with D perhaps TRBD2 (6 bases). Germline loops: CDR1 MNHEY, CDR2 SVGAGI. The CDR3 sequence is 13 residues long. This CDR3 is CASTYTSTHEQYF. The DNA for the CDR3 is TGTGCCAGCACTTACACTAGCACGCACGAGCAGTACTTC.

The chain combines TRBV7-9 with TRBJ1-2; 9 bases agree with TRBD1. V lost 4 bases to trimming and J lost 4 bases; unmatched junction nucleotides: 13. The CDR3 spans 17 residues. Germline CDR1 reads SEHNR; CDR2 reads FQNEAQ (reference sequence). As DNA, the CDR3 is TGTGCCAGCAGCTCAGCAGCCGGGACAGGGTACGGCTATGGCTACACCTTC. The encoded protein is CASSSAAGTGYGYGYTF.

This clone turned up a few times. Relative to the germline gene, one junction end is altered; a read error may explain this. The CDR3 reads CASSFEKNTGELFF. The CDR3 region has the DNA TGTGCTAGCAGCTTCGAAAAGAACACCGGGGAGCTGTTTTTT. The V and J genes are TRBV7-7 and TRBJ2-2; D gene ambiguous. CDR1 and CDR2 from the germline V gene are SSHAT and FNYEAQ (reference sequence). CDR3 length: 14 residues.

This clone has just a few counts. This sequence joins TRBV30 and TRBJ2-7, with no clear D. CDR3 size: 11 residues. Per germline, CDR1 GTSNPN and CDR2 SVGIG (reference sequence). V was pared by 6 bases and J by 8 bases, with 14 bases between. The CDR3 sequence: CACGQHIKQYF. The CDR3 coding sequence is TGTGCCTGCGGGCAACATATTAAGCAGTACTTC.

The V and J genes are TRBV10-3 and TRBJ1-1, with 8 nucleotides matching TRBD1. CDR1 is ENHRY and CDR2 is SYGVKD in the germline V gene. The ends lost 6 bases at V and 4 bases at J; junction bases unmatched: 4. The CDR3 is made up of 13 amino acids. CDR3 sequence: CAISPTGVTEAFF. DNA for the CDR3: TGTGCCATCAGCCCGACAGGGGTCACTGAAGCTTTCTTT.

The chain joins TRBV29-1 to TRBJ2-7; TRBD1 matches at 9 bases. The CDR3 totals 13 residues. Germline V gene data show CDR1 as SQVTM and CDR2 as ANQGSEA. J gave up 6 bases and V 4 bases, and 7 bases lay outside the gene matches. The CDR3 coding sequence is TGCAGCGTTGTTAGGACAGGGGCCTCCGAGCAGTACTTC. It is translated as CSVVRTGASEQYF.

The CDR3 reads CASSPGQGHGYTF. The CDR3 DNA is TGCGCCAGCAGCCCGGGACAGGGCCATGGCTACACCTTC. V gene TRBV5-1 combines with J gene TRBJ1-2, with TRBD1 matching 9 bases. There are 13 residues in the CDR3. Germline loops: CDR1 SGHRS, CDR2 YFSETQ. Trimming removed 4 bases from V and 6 bases from J; junction bases left unmatched: 4.

This clone was detected a few times. This rearrangement joins TRBV27 to TRBJ1-1; D may be TRBD1 (6 bases). CDR3 length: 15 amino acids. V gave up 5 bases and J gave up 2 bases, with 15 bases separating them. The germline V gene encodes CDR1 MNHEY and CDR2 SMNVEV (reference sequence). In DNA, the CDR3 is TGTGCCAGCAGTAAAAACGAGGGGGGCAACACTGAAGCTTTCTTT. Encoded protein: CASSKNEGGNTEAFF.

A few counts support this clone. V gene TRBV7-3 combines with J gene TRBJ1-1, with unresolved D. The germline V and J ends were trimmed by 3 bases and 1 base, with 6 bases remaining between them. The germline V gene has CDR1 SGHTA and CDR2 FQGTGA. CDR3 length: 13 residues. The CDR3 DNA reads as TGTGCCAGCAGCTTTACGCCGAACACTGAAGCTTTCTTT. Translation: CASSFTPNTEAFF.